This is a list of T cell receptor beta chains from one sample in a study of T cell responses to AZD1222 COVID-19 vaccine. Sequencing used immunoSEQ multiplex PCR; TCRdb keeps in-frame clones, though not all of them. The table lists roughly 150,000 clones, 80% to 90% of them singletons. Sequencing was performed on peripheral blood, taken on day 0 of AZD1222 vaccination. Source of these receptors: an adult in good health. CDR3s include the opening cysteine and the closing phenylalanine or tryptophan. Each record gives: CDR3 protein, CDR3 DNA, J gene, clone size, V gene, D gene. A D gene is named only where the DNA matches it firmly. Clone size, where shown, is once, few, many, or a class for clones that have expanded.

CDR3aa: CASSPGSNTGELFF
CDR3nt: TGTGCCAGCAGTCCGGGGTCTAACACCGGGGAGCTGTTTTTT
j_gene: TRBJ2-2
abundance: -
v_gene: TRBV27
d_gene: -

CDR3aa: CASSSVQGGQAYEQYF
CDR3nt: TGCGCCAGCAGCTCCGTTCAGGGGGGACAAGCCTACGAGCAGTACTTC
j_gene: TRBJ2-7
abundance: once
v_gene: TRBV5-1
d_gene: -

CDR3aa: CASLPQTGSSSYF
CDR3nt: TGTGCCAGCCTTCCCCAAACAGGGTCCTCTAGTTACTTC
j_gene: TRBJ2-7
abundance: few
v_gene: TRBV5-8
d_gene: -

CDR3aa: CASSFFGEVEQYF
CDR3nt: TGTGCCAGCAGCTTCTTCGGGGAGGTCGAGCAGTACTTC
j_gene: TRBJ2-7
abundance: -
v_gene: TRBV5-6
d_gene: -

CDR3aa: CASNQESNQPQHF
CDR3nt: TGTGCCAGCAATCAGGAGAGCAATCAGCCCCAGCATTTT
j_gene: TRBJ1-5
abundance: -
v_gene: TRBV2
d_gene: -

CDR3aa: CASSIGQDKVRETQYF
CDR3nt: TGTGCCAGCAGTATCGGACAGGATAAAGTGCGAGAGACCCAGTACTTC
j_gene: TRBJ2-5
abundance: once
v_gene: TRBV2
d_gene: TRBD1

CDR3aa: CASSIRTGSYNEQFF
CDR3nt: TGTGCCAGTAGTATAAGGACAGGGAGCTACAATGAGCAGTTCTTC
j_gene: TRBJ2-1
abundance: -
v_gene: TRBV19
d_gene: TRBD1

CDR3aa: CASSPRGLRGAQETQYF
CDR3nt: TGTGCCAGCAGTCCCCGGGGGTTGCGGGGGGCCCAAGAGACCCAGTACTTC
j_gene: TRBJ2-5
abundance: -
v_gene: TRBV27
d_gene: TRBD2

CDR3aa: CASSPRTGGTDTQYF
CDR3nt: TGTGCCAGCTCACCACGGACAGGGGGCACAGATACGCAGTATTTT
j_gene: TRBJ2-3
abundance: -
v_gene: TRBV18
d_gene: TRBD1

CDR3aa: CASSYGGSYEQYF
CDR3nt: TGTGCCAGCAGTTACGGAGGCTCCTACGAGCAGTACTTC
j_gene: TRBJ2-7
abundance: -
v_gene: TRBV6-5
d_gene: -

CDR3aa: CASRIGEGTTEAFF
CDR3nt: TGTGCCAGTAGAATCGGGGAGGGAACCACTGAAGCTTTCTTT
j_gene: TRBJ1-1
abundance: -
v_gene: TRBV19
d_gene: -

CDR3aa: CATSRSGQGVPDAFF
CDR3nt: TGTGCCACCAGCAGATCGGGACAGGGGGTACCGGACGCTTTCTTT
j_gene: TRBJ1-1
abundance: -
v_gene: TRBV15
d_gene: TRBD1

CDR3aa: CASSSWGSNQPQHF
CDR3nt: TGTGCCAGCAGCTCCTGGGGTAGCAATCAGCCCCAGCATTTT
j_gene: TRBJ1-5
abundance: -
v_gene: TRBV6-5
d_gene: -

CDR3aa: CASSVGGYTEAFF
CDR3nt: TGTGCCAGCAGCGTGGGAGGTTACACTGAAGCTTTCTTT
j_gene: TRBJ1-1
abundance: -
v_gene: TRBV9
d_gene: -

CDR3aa: CASSDLQGTGELFF
CDR3nt: TGTGCCAGCAGTGACCTCCAGGGGACCGGGGAGCTGTTTTTT
j_gene: TRBJ2-2
abundance: -
v_gene: TRBV6-4
d_gene: -

CDR3aa: CASSKRTGPNEKLFF
CDR3nt: TGTGCCAGCAGTAAACGGACAGGACCTAATGAAAAACTGTTTTTT
j_gene: TRBJ1-4
abundance: -
v_gene: TRBV6-5
d_gene: TRBD1

CDR3aa: CASSLLGGDTIYF
CDR3nt: TGTGCCAGCAGCCTTCTGGGTGGGGACACCATATATTTT
j_gene: TRBJ1-3
abundance: -
v_gene: TRBV7-9
d_gene: -

CDR3aa: CASSLTPIRDSGNTIYF
CDR3nt: TGTGCCAGCAGCCTAACCCCGATTCGTGACTCTGGAAACACCATATATTTT
j_gene: TRBJ1-3
abundance: few
v_gene: TRBV11-2
d_gene: -

CDR3aa: CASNPGGAAYGYTF
CDR3nt: TGCGCCAGCAACCCTGGGGGGGCTGCTTATGGCTACACCTTC
j_gene: TRBJ1-2
abundance: -
v_gene: TRBV5-1
d_gene: -

CDR3aa: CASSQIAGELPELFF
CDR3nt: TGTGCCAGCAGCCAGATAGCGGGAGAATTGCCGGAGCTGTTTTTT
j_gene: TRBJ2-2
abundance: once
v_gene: TRBV3-1/TRBV3-2
d_gene: TRBD2

CDR3aa: CASSPGLASRNEQFF
CDR3nt: TGTGCCAGCAGCCCGGGACTAGCCAGTCGCAATGAGCAGTTCTTC
j_gene: TRBJ2-1
abundance: -
v_gene: TRBV5-6
d_gene: TRBD2

CDR3aa: CASSLGPKQYF
CDR3nt: TGTGCCAGCAGTTTAGGCCCTAAGCAGTACTTC
j_gene: TRBJ2-7
abundance: -
v_gene: TRBV12-3/TRBV12-4
d_gene: -

CDR3aa: CASRRAGASTDTQYF
CDR3nt: TGTGCCAGCAGAAGGGCGGGGGCCTCCACAGATACGCAGTATTTT
j_gene: TRBJ2-3
abundance: -
v_gene: TRBV3-1/TRBV3-2
d_gene: -

CDR3aa: CASSEAGLGEQYF
CDR3nt: TGTGCCAGTAGTGAGGCAGGGCTAGGCGAGCAGTACTTC
j_gene: TRBJ2-7
abundance: few
v_gene: TRBV19
d_gene: -

CDR3aa: CATNPDGSNYGYTF
CDR3nt: TGTGCCACCAACCCTGACGGTTCTAACTATGGCTACACCTTC
j_gene: TRBJ1-2
abundance: -
v_gene: TRBV24-1
d_gene: -

CDR3aa: CAAFQVRERCPIGYTF
CDR3nt: TGCGCCGCCTTTCAGGTTAGGGAGCGGTGTCCCATTGGCTACACCTTC
j_gene: TRBJ1-2
abundance: -
v_gene: TRBV23-1
d_gene: -

CDR3aa: CASSLGGSRGTEAFF
CDR3nt: TGCGCCAGCAGCTTGGGGGGCAGTAGGGGCACTGAAGCTTTCTTT
j_gene: TRBJ1-1
abundance: -
v_gene: TRBV5-1
d_gene: -

CDR3aa: CASSPFKHVNTEAFF
CDR3nt: TGTGCCAGCTCACCCTTTAAGCACGTGAACACTGAAGCTTTCTTT
j_gene: TRBJ1-1
abundance: -
v_gene: TRBV18
d_gene: -

CDR3aa: CASSRVPPGGTSGIADTQYF
CDR3nt: TGTGCCAGCAGCCGCGTCCCCCCAGGCGGGACTAGCGGGATTGCAGATACGCAGTATTTT
j_gene: TRBJ2-3
abundance: -
v_gene: TRBV3-1/TRBV3-2
d_gene: TRBD2

CDR3aa: CATRTNEKLFF
CDR3nt: TGTGCCACCAGAACTAATGAAAAACTGTTTTTT
j_gene: TRBJ1-4
abundance: -
v_gene: TRBV15
d_gene: -

CDR3aa: CASSQVDRGWGNSPLHF
CDR3nt: TGCGCCAGCAGCCAAGTGGACAGAGGATGGGGTAATTCACCCCTCCACTTT
j_gene: TRBJ1-6
abundance: few
v_gene: TRBV4-1
d_gene: -

CDR3aa: CACDPTGTPYNEQFF
CDR3nt: TGCGCCTGCGACCCGACCGGGACACCGTACAATGAGCAGTTCTTC
j_gene: TRBJ2-1
abundance: -
v_gene: TRBV5-1
d_gene: -

CDR3aa: CASSPSGNTQYF
CDR3nt: TGTGCCAGCTCCCCTAGCGGGAATACGCAGTATTTT
j_gene: TRBJ2-3
abundance: -
v_gene: TRBV18
d_gene: TRBD2

CDR3aa: CASRGTGNEKLFF
CDR3nt: TGTGCCAGCAGGGGGACGGGAAATGAAAAACTGTTTTTT
j_gene: TRBJ1-4
abundance: -
v_gene: TRBV5-4
d_gene: -

CDR3aa: CASSQDPRRNANYGYTF
CDR3nt: TGTGCCAGCAGCCAAGATCCCCGGCGAAACGCTAACTATGGCTACACCTTC
j_gene: TRBJ1-2
abundance: -
v_gene: TRBV3-1/TRBV3-2
d_gene: -

CDR3aa: CASSLNPWGNQPQHF
CDR3nt: TGTGCCAGCAGCCTAAATCCTTGGGGCAATCAGCCCCAGCATTTT
j_gene: TRBJ1-5
abundance: -
v_gene: TRBV6-5
d_gene: -

CDR3aa: CASSPTDRVTEAFF
CDR3nt: TGTGCCAGCTCACCCACTGACAGGGTAACTGAAGCTTTCTTT
j_gene: TRBJ1-1
abundance: -
v_gene: TRBV18
d_gene: TRBD1

CDR3aa: CASSLGGAPGQYF
CDR3nt: TGTGCCAGCAGTTTAGGAGGGGCCCCGGGGCAGTATTTT
j_gene: TRBJ2-3
abundance: -
v_gene: TRBV27
d_gene: -

CDR3aa: CSVGDRVATEAFF
CDR3nt: TGCAGCGTTGGGGACAGGGTGGCCACTGAAGCTTTCTTT
j_gene: TRBJ1-1
abundance: -
v_gene: TRBV29-1
d_gene: TRBD1

CDR3aa: CASSLGAGKTQYF
CDR3nt: TGTGCCAGCAGTTTAGGGGCGGGGAAGACCCAGTACTTC
j_gene: TRBJ2-5
abundance: -
v_gene: TRBV28
d_gene: -

CDR3aa: CASSYSGTQGTEAFF
CDR3nt: TGTGCCAGTAGCTATTCCGGGACACAAGGGACTGAAGCTTTCTTT
j_gene: TRBJ1-1
abundance: -
v_gene: TRBV19
d_gene: -

CDR3aa: CASSFGLASNEQFF
CDR3nt: TGTGCCAGCAGCTTCGGACTAGCTAGTAATGAGCAGTTCTTC
j_gene: TRBJ2-1
abundance: -
v_gene: TRBV7-8
d_gene: TRBD2

CDR3aa: CASSVGGSGVYEQYF
CDR3nt: TGTGCCAGCAGCGTAGGCGGTAGCGGGGTGTACGAGCAGTACTTC
j_gene: TRBJ2-7
abundance: -
v_gene: TRBV9
d_gene: TRBD2

CDR3aa: CSVEGDYERETQYF
CDR3nt: TGCAGCGTTGAAGGGGACTACGAGCGAGAGACCCAGTACTTC
j_gene: TRBJ2-5
abundance: -
v_gene: TRBV29-1
d_gene: TRBD2

CDR3aa: CASIWNTEAFF
CDR3nt: TGTGCCAGCATCTGGAACACTGAAGCTTTCTTT
j_gene: TRBJ1-1
abundance: -
v_gene: TRBV28
d_gene: -

CDR3aa: CASSSWTGVSYEQYF
CDR3nt: TGTGCCAGCAGCAGTTGGACAGGGGTGTCCTACGAGCAGTACTTC
j_gene: TRBJ2-7
abundance: -
v_gene: TRBV11-2
d_gene: TRBD1

CDR3aa: CASSQIRTDRYSGNTIYF
CDR3nt: TGCGCCAGCAGCCAAATCAGGACCGACCGCTACTCTGGAAACACCATATATTTT
j_gene: TRBJ1-3
abundance: once
v_gene: TRBV4-1
d_gene: -

CDR3aa: CATWTGGASNEKLFF
CDR3nt: TGTGCCACCTGGACAGGGGGCGCGTCTAATGAAAAACTGTTTTTT
j_gene: TRBJ1-4
abundance: -
v_gene: TRBV10-3
d_gene: TRBD1

CDR3aa: CASSLVSDGGEQFF
CDR3nt: TGCGCCAGCAGCTTGGTTTCGGATGGGGGTGAGCAGTTCTTC
j_gene: TRBJ2-1
abundance: once
v_gene: TRBV5-1
d_gene: -

CDR3aa: CASSQEAWVDQPQHF
CDR3nt: TGTGCCAGCAGCCAAGAGGCTTGGGTTGATCAGCCCCAGCATTTT
j_gene: TRBJ1-5
abundance: -
v_gene: TRBV4-2
d_gene: -